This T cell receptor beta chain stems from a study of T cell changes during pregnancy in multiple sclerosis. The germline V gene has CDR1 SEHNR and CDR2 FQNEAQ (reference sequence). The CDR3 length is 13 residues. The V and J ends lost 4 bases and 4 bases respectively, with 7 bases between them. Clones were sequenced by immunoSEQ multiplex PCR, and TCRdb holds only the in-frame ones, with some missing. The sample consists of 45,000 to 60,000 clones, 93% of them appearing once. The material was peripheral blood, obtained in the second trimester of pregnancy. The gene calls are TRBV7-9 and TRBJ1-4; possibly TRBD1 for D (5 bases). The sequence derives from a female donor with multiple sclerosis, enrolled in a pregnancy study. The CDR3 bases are TGTGCCAGCAGCTCCGACAGTAATGAAAAACTGTTTTTT. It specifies CASSSDSNEKLFF. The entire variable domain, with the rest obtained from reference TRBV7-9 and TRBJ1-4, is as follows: DTGVSQNPRHKITKRGQNVTFRCDPISEHNRLYWYRQTLGQGPEFLTYFQNEAQLEKSRLLSDRFSAERPKGSFSTLEIQRTEQGDSAMYLCASSSDSNEKLFFGSGTQLSVL.